Detailed here is one T cell receptor beta chain. Its binding antigen is unknown. No base quality information exists; no much larger clone differs at one position. This record comes from a study of PD-1 blockade in classical Hodgkin lymphoma (dated by TCRdb to 2020 to 2022). Regarding the study in general: Nivolumab dosing was 3 mg/kg intravenously every 2 weeks, continuing until either disease progression or unacceptable toxicity. To define a peripheral blood immune signature of response to PD-1 blockade in classical Hodgkin lymphoma, the study combined TCR beta sequencing with CyTOF. What the authors observed across the whole study: Newly diagnosed patients were reported to have lower baseline TCR diversity than healthy donors, and relapsed/refractory patients were reported to have lower baseline TCR diversity still. The study was limited to a single clinical trial cohort, and causes of repertoire differences, possibly disease activity or prior therapy, remained undefined. Baseline diversity similar to that of newly diagnosed patients was observed in trial patients achieving complete response, whereas significantly lower diversity was observed in partial responders and progressors. By C4D1, a significant rise was seen in CD4+ TCR diversity but not in CD8+ TCR diversity (p=0.0027 vs p=0.16), and the rise was most apparent among complete responders (p=0.02). Diversity was lower in patients who began nivolumab less than 1 year after ASCT, so these patients were left out of later analyses to avoid confounding by immune reconstitution.

What the time point label conveys for this sample: cycle 4 day 1 (C4D1), after less than 7 weeks of nivolumab. All trial patients had relapsed after autologous stem cell transplantation, with cohorts A, B and C differing in prior brentuximab vedotin exposure. The trial cohort included 50 to 60 patients with relapsed/refractory classical Hodgkin lymphoma, and each patient had a best overall response of complete response, partial response or progressive disease. In the multi-cohort phase II CheckMate 205 trial, trial patients received single-agent nivolumab. An independent review committee assessed best overall response by applying the 2007 International Working Group response criteria. Trial PBMCs were collected immediately before nivolumab initiation (C1D1) and during therapy at cycle 2 day 1 and cycle 4 day 1. Peripheral blood was collected in 8 mL Vacutainer Cell Preparation Tubes, from which PBMCs were isolated by centrifugation and then cryopreserved.

Genomic DNA was isolated using the Qiagen DNeasy kit from unsorted PBMCs as well as from negatively selected CD4+ and CD8+ fractions. TCR beta CDR3 regions were subjected to amplification by immunoSEQ multiplex PCR with primers that anneal to V and J segments. Amplification bias was minimized using a synthetic immune receptor repertoire, and residual bias was removed computationally after sequencing. Concerning the study's data processing: Repertoire diversity was quantified as the Shannon entropy index using custom Python scripts. Unsorted, CD4+ and CD8+ repertoires were analyzed separately, except in combined analyses where CD4+ and CD8+ sequences were merged in silico. A clone counted as expanded when the clone's frequency after treatment rose at least 2-fold relative to C1D1, and clones undetected at baseline were given a pseudocount of 0.5. Clones with 0 or 1 copy at C1D1 were defined as singleton clones, while clones with 2 or more copies were defined as non-singleton clones. By matching protein sequences in sorted samples from the same patient, clones expanded in unsorted samples were annotated as CD4+, CD8+ or unknown. Wilcoxon tests on paired samples were used to test diversity changes from C1D1 to C4D1. Entries here come from immuneACCESS through TCRdb and include only in-frame sequences with V and J called. Some clones fail to appear in such tables; in the studies checked, an unresolved V gene covers under half of the shortfall, and the cause of the remainder is unknown. D and trimming come from the DNA, and the V and J calls and clone size come from that table. Within this sample are almost 95,000 clones, with approximately 83% of them counted one time only. The biggest ten clones account for about a sixth of the sample.

The CDR3 holds 15 amino acids from the cysteine to the phenylalanine. Of all the DNA, just the CDR3 is kept, 45 bases in frame from base 1. The germline V gene (reference sequence) sets CDR1 to LNHDA and CDR2 to SQIVND. Clipping removes 1 base from V and 0 bases from J, with 3 as the unmatched junction base count. The clonotype was recovered from a human donor with classical Hodgkin lymphoma. Here the sequenced sample was peripheral blood mononuclear cells (PBMCs), taken before the fourth cycle of nivolumab. The rearranged segments are TRBV19 and TRBJ2-7; TRBD2 lines up with 7 middle nucleotides. This receptor carries the CDR3 CASSIASGPSYEQYF. The nucleotides read TGTGCCAGTAGTATAGCTAGCGGACCCTCCTACGAGCAGTACTTC.